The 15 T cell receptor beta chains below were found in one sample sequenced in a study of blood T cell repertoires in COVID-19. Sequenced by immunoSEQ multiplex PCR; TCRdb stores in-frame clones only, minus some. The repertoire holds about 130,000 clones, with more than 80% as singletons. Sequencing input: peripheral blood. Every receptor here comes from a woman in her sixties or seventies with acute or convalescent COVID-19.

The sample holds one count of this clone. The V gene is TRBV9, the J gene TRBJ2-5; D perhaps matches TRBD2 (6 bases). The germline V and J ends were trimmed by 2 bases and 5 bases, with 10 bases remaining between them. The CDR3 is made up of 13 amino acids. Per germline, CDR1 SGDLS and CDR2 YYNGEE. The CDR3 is CASSVRGGETQYF. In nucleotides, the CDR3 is TGTGCCAGCAGCGTTAGGGGAGGCGAGACCCAGTACTTC.

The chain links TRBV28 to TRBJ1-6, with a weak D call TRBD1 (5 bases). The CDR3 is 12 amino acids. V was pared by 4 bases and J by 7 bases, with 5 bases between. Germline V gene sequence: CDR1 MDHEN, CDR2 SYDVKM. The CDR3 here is CASSYRNSPLHF. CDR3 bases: TGTGCCAGCAGTTACAGGAATTCACCCCTCCACTTT.

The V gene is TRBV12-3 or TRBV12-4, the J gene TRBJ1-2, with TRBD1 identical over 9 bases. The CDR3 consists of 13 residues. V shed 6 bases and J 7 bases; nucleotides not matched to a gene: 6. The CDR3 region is CASSLDRGFGYTF. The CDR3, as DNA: TGTGCCAGCAGCCTGGACAGGGGTTTTGGCTACACCTTC.

Here the CDR3 reads CASSPGVGQRNYGYTF. The CDR3, as DNA: TGTGCCAGCTCACCAGGGGTCGGACAGAGAAACTATGGCTACACCTTC. The chain employs TRBV18 and TRBJ1-2; a possible D gene is TRBD1 (6 bases). CDR1 and CDR2 from the germline V gene are KGHSH and LQKENI. V gave up 2 bases and J gave up 2 bases, with 15 bases separating them. The CDR3 length is 16 residues.

For the CDR3, the DNA is TGTGCCAGCAGTTACGTCTCGTCTGGACAGGGAAACACTGAAGCTTTCTTT. This translates into CASSYVSSGQGNTEAFF. V usage is TRBV6-2 or TRBV6-3 and J usage is TRBJ1-1; 8 nucleotides line up with TRBD1. This CDR3 region has 17 residues. V was pared by 2 bases and J by 2 bases, with 10 bases of the junction left unmatched. Germline V gene data show CDR1 as MNHEY and CDR2 as SVGEGT.

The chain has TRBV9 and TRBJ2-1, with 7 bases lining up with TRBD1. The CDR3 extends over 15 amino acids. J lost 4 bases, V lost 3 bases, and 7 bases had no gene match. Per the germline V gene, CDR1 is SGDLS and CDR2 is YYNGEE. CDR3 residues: CASSDRDRLYNEQFF. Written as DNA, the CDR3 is TGTGCCAGCAGCGACCGGGACAGACTATACAATGAGCAGTTCTTC.

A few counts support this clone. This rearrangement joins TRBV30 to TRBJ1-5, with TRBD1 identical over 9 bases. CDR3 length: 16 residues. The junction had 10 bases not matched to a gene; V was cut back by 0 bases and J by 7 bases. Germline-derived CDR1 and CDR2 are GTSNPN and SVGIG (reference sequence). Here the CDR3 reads CAWSVGRDRVDQPQHF. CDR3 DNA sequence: TGTGCCTGGAGTGTAGGGAGGGACAGGGTGGACCAGCCCCAGCATTTT.

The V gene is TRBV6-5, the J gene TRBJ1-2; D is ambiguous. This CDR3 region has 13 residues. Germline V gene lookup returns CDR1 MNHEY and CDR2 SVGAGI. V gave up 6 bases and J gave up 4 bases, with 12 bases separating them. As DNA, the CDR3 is TGTGCCAGCAGCCCCAGATCGGGCTATGGCTACACCTTC. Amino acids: CASSPRSGYGYTF.

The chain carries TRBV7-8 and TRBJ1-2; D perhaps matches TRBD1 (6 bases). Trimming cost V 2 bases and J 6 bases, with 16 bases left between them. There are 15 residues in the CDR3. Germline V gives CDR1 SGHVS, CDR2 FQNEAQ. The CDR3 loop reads CASSLNLQGKNGYTF. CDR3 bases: TGTGCCAGCAGCTTAAACCTGCAGGGGAAGAATGGCTACACCTTC.

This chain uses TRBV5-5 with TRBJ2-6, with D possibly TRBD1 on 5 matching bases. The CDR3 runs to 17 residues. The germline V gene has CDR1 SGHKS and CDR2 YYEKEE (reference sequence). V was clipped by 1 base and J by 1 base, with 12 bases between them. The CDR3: CASSLLGANSGANVLTF. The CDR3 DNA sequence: TGTGCCAGCAGCTTGCTAGGGGCGAATTCTGGGGCCAACGTCCTGACTTTC.

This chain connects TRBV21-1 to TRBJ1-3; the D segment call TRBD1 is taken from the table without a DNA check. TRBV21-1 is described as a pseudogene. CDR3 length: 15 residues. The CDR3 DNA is TGTGCCAGCAGCATAAGGACAGGGGCCGGAAACACCATATATTTT. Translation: CASSIRTGAGNTIYF.

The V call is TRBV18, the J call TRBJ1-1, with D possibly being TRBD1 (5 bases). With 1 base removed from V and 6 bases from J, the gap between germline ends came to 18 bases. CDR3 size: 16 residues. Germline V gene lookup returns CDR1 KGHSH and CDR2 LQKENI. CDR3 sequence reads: CASSPQSIQAEAEAFF. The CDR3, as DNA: TGTGCCAGCTCACCACAGTCGATACAGGCTGAGGCTGAAGCTTTCTTT.

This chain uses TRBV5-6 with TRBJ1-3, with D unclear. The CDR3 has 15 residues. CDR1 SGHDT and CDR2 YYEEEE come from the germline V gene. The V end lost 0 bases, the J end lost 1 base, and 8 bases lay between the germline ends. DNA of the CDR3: TGTGCCAGCAGCTTGGGGGCAGGATCTGGAAACACCATATATTTT. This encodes CASSLGAGSGNTIYF.

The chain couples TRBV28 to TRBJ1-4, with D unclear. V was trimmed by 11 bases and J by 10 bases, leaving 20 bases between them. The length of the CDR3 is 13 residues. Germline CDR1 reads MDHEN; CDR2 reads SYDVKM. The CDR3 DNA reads TGTGCCGTTACTAACCAGAGGGAGGGAAAACTGTTTTTT. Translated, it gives CAVTNQREGKLFF.

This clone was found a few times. CDR3 protein: CASRKQGNQPQHF. CDR3 DNA sequence: TGTGCCAGCAGAAAACAGGGAAACCAGCCCCAGCATTTT. The chain carries TRBV27 and TRBJ1-5; perhaps TRBD1 as D (6 bases). The ends were cut back, 6 bases at V and 7 bases at J, with 13 bases in the middle. There are 13 residues in the CDR3. Germline values: CDR1 MNHEY, CDR2 SMNVEV (reference sequence).